This T cell receptor beta chain was sequenced for a study of technical replicates of blood from several donors (TCRdb year 2017). Library preparation employed the immunoSEQ multiplex PCR assay. The clones in this table, taken by TCRdb from immuneACCESS, are in-frame only. Not every clone is retained; where verified, under half of the shortfall comes from an unresolved V gene, and the cause of the rest is unknown. Here the sample has tens of thousands of clones; just under 95% occur a single time. The ten biggest clones cover approximately 0.25% of the sample. Worth noting for this clone: Its antigen has not been determined. Per-base qualities were not stored, and no clone one base away is much larger.

The CDR3 sequence holds 15 residues, the cysteine and phenylalanine included. The CDR3 DNA has 45 bases and is translated from base 1. Looking up the germline V gene yields CDR1 KGHSH and CDR2 LQKENI. V and J are trimmed by 2 bases and 3 bases, and the gene matches miss 6 bases of the junction. The rearranged chain carries TRBV18 and TRBJ2-7, with 8 junctional bases fitting TRBD1. The receptor was derived from a human donor in good health. Material for sequencing was T cells isolated from PBMCs. The nucleotide sequence reads as follows: TGTGCCAGCTCACCAGAGACAGGGGCCCACTACGAGCAGTACTTC. Protein translation: CASSPETGAHYEQYF.